Below are 8 T cell receptor beta chains sequenced from a single sample in a study of cytomegalovirus exposure and HLA in healthy donors. The PCR contained 60 Vbeta and 13 Jbeta primers. This table comes from immunoSEQ multiplex PCR, and its TCRdb copy is limited to in-frame clones, with some not included. The sample lists about 130,000 clones, approximately 80% occurring once. Specimen: PBMCs. These receptors were taken from a woman aged 40-49 years in good health and CMV-seronegative.

This clone was seen once. V gene TRBV5-1 combines with J gene TRBJ1-6, with D possibly matching TRBD1 (6 bases). V lost 5 bases and J lost 9, with 15 bases in between. The CDR3 sequence is 14 residues long. In germline, CDR1 is SGHRS, CDR2 YFSETQ. The CDR3 bases are TGCGCCAGCAGACCCCGGGACAATTCTTCACCCCTCCACTTT. It translates to CASRPRDNSSPLHF.

The chain carries TRBV5-4 and TRBJ2-5; TRBD1 matches 10 bases. The V gene end was trimmed by 4 bases and the J gene end by 3 bases; junction bases not matched to a gene: 6. This CDR3 has 15 residues. CDR1 SGHNT and CDR2 YYREEE come from the germline V gene (reference sequence). The CDR3 here is CASSEGQGTKETQYF. CDR3 DNA sequence: TGTGCCAGCAGCGAGGGACAGGGGACAAAAGAGACCCAGTACTTC. The full variable domain, with the rest looked up from reference TRBV5-4 and TRBJ2-5, is ETGVTQSPTHLIKTRGQQVTLRCSSQSGHNTVSWYQQALGQGPQFIFQYYREEENGRGNFPPRFSGLQFPNYSSELNVNALELDDSALYLCASSEGQGTKETQYFGPGTRLLVL.

This chain connects TRBV29-1 to TRBJ2-1; 14 nucleotides align to TRBD2. The CDR3 contains 16 residues. CDR1 and CDR2 from the germline V gene are SQVTM and ANQGSEA. With 1 base clipped from V and 4 bases from J, the junction kept 3 bases outside the gene matches. The CDR3 coding sequence is TGCAGCGTTGAAGGGACTAGCGGGGGGCCTTACAATGAGCAGTTCTTC. The encoded protein is CSVEGTSGGPYNEQFF.

The genes are TRBV9 and TRBJ2-7, with a possible D match to TRBD2 (5 bases). CDR1 is SGDLS and CDR2 is YYNGEE in the germline V gene. This CDR3 has 15 amino acids. The ends were cut back, 0 bases at V and 2 bases at J, with 12 bases in the middle. The CDR3: CASSVDSSRPYEQYF. The CDR3 DNA sequence: TGTGCCAGCAGCGTAGATTCTAGCCGCCCCTACGAGCAGTACTTC.

V and J are TRBV5-1 and TRBJ2-2, with D perhaps matching TRBD1 (5 bases). The V end was cut by 4 bases, the J end by 7 bases, with 17 bases between. The CDR3 has 15 amino acids. Germline CDR1 SGHRS, CDR2 YFSETQ. CDR3 in DNA: TGCGCCAGCAGCCCCGGACCCGAAGGGGTCGGGGAGCTGTTTTTT. Its protein is CASSPGPEGVGELFF.

This CDR3 is CASSRRQGDQPQHF. As DNA, the CDR3 is TGTGCCAGCAGTAGGCGACAGGGCGATCAGCCCCAGCATTTT. This chain connects TRBV28 to TRBJ1-5; TRBD1 aligns across 7 bases. The CDR3 sequence is 14 residues long. Trimming took 5 bases from V and 5 from J; bases not matched to a gene: 6. Germline V gene data show CDR1 as MDHEN and CDR2 as SYDVKM.

V and J are TRBV7-3 and TRBJ1-2, with D uncertain. Trimming took off 5 bases at V and 8 bases at J, with 21 bases between the two ends. The V gene's germline CDR1 is SGHTA and CDR2 FQGTGA. The CDR3 covers 15 residues. The CDR3 DNA sequence: TGTGCCAGCAGCCTATATCCGAACCAGGTTCAGGGCTACACCTTC. Translation: CASSLYPNQVQGYTF.

This chain uses TRBV5-8 with TRBJ2-2; 10 nucleotides match TRBD2. Germline V gives CDR1 SGHTS, CDR2 YDEGEE. This CDR3 has 17 residues. V lost 0 bases, J lost 6 bases, and 8 bases stayed unmatched. The DNA for the CDR3 is TGTGCCAGCAGCTTGGGGCCTAGCGGGAGTAGATCCGGGGAGCTGTTTTTT. Translating it yields CASSLGPSGSRSGELFF.